This TCR beta chain was sequenced in a study of blood T cell repertoires in COVID-19. Whole-study context: Material from acute and convalescent COVID-19 was sourced from the United States, Italy and Spain.

Sequenced by immunoSEQ multiplex PCR; TCRdb stores in-frame clones only, minus some. The top ten hold roughly 0.99% of the sample, which has hundreds of thousands of clones, 85% to 90% seen once. Germline CDR1 and CDR2: GTSNPN and SVGIG (reference sequence). This CDR3 is 14 amino acids long. Trimming at V came to 2 bases and at J to 7 bases, leaving 8 bases not matched to a gene. Everyone who took part was roughly 18 to 89 years old, and they came from about two dozen US areas. Cohort placement rested on clinical history that participants reported themselves. The sample was PBMCs or T cells enriched from blood (not recorded which). The chain is built from TRBV30 and TRBJ2-5; 9 bases map to TRBD1. The sequence was collected from a man aged 18 to 35 who had recovered from COVID-19. The CDR3 coding sequence is TGTGCCTGGAGTAACACAGGGGGCCAGGGGACCCAGTACTTC. Translation: CAWSNTGGQGTQYF.